The clone carrying this TCR beta chain rates as large (0.1 to 1%). Tregs were sorted as CD4+CD25+CD127-/low cells. This CDR3 has 13 amino acids. V lost 1 base and J 2 bases, leaving 5 bases between the germline ends. Adaptor-ligated barcode primers were used to amplify TRBV12-4/TRBJ1-2 clonotypes. In TCRdb, the multiplex PCR reads were re-called with MiXCR into one record per CDR3 protein. The table lists 890 or so distinct CDR3 sequences, 15% to 20% of them singletons. Sequenced sample: Tregs sorted from blood. This receptor was identified in a female donor with breast cancer. The genes are TRBV12-3 or TRBV12-4 and TRBJ1-2; D is uncertain. For the CDR3, the DNA is TGTGCCAGCAGTTTAGGCGGGAACTATGGCTACACCTTC. Translation gives CASSLGGNYGYTF.